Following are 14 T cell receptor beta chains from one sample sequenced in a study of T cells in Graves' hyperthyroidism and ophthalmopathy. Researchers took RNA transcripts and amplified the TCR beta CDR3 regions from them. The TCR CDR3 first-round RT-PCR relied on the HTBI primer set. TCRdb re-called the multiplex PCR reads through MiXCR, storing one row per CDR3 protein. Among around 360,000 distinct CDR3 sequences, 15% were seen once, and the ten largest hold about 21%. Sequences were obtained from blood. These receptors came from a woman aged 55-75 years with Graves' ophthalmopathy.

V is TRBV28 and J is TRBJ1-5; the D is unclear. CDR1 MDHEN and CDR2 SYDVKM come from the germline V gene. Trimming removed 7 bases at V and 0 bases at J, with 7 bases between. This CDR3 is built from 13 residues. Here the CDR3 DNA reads TGTGCCAGCACTCGATATAGCAATCAGCCCCAGCATTTT. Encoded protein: CASTRYSNQPQHF. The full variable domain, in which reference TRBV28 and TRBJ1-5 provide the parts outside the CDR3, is DVKVTQSSRYLVKRTGEKVFLECVQDMDHENMFWYRQDPGLGLRLIYFSYDVKMKEKGDIPEGYSVSREKKERFSLILESASTNQTSMYLCASTRYSNQPQHFGDGTRLSIL.

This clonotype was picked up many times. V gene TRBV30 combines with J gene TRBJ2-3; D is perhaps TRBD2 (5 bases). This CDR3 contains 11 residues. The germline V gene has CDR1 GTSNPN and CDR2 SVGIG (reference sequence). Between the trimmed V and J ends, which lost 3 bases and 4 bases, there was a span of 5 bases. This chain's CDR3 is CAWRRADTQYF. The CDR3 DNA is TGTGCCTGGAGGCGGGCAGATACGCAGTATTTT.

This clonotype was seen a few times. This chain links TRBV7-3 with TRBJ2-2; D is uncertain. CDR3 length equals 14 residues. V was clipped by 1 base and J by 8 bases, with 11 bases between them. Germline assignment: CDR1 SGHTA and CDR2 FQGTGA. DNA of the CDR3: TGTGCCAGCAGCTTAAATGGAATTGGGGGGGAGCTGTTTTTT. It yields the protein CASSLNGIGGELFF. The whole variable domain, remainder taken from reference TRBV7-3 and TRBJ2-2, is GAGVSQTPSNKVTEKGKYVELRCDPISGHTALYWYRQSLGQGPEFLIYFQGTGAADDSGLPNDRFFAVRPEGSVSTLKIQRTERGDSAVYLCASSLNGIGGELFFGEGSRLTVL.

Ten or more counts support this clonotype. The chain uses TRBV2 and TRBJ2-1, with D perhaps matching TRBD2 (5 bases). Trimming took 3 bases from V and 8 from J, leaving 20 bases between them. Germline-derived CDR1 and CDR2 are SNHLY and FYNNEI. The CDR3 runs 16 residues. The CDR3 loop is CASSERAARGVDEQFF. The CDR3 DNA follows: TGTGCCAGCAGTGAGAGGGCTGCTCGCGGTGTAGATGAGCAGTTCTTC.

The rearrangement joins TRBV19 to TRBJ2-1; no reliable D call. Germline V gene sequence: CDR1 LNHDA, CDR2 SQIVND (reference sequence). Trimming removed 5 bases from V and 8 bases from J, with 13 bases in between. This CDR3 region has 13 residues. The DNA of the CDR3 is TGTGCCAGTAGTCCCCTAGGGTGGGATGAGCAGTTCTTC. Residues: CASSPLGWDEQFF.

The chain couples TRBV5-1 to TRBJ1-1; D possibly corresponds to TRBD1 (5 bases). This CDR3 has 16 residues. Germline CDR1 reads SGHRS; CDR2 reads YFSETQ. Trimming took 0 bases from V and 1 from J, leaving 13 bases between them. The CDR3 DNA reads TGCGCCAGCAGCTTGGTTCAGGGTGAGGGGAACACTGAAGCTTTCTTT. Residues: CASSLVQGEGNTEAFF.

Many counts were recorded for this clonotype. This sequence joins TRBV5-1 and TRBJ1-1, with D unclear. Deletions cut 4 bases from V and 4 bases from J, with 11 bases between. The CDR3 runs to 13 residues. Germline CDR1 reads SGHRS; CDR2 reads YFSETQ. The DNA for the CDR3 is TGCGCCAGCAGCACTAGTGGGAGCACTGAAGCTTTCTTT. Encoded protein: CASSTSGSTEAFF.

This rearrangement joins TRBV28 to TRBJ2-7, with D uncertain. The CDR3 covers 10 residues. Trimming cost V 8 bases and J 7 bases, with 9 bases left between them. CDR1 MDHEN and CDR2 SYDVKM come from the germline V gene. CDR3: CASGRAEQYF. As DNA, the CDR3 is TGTGCCAGCGGACGGGCAGAGCAGTACTTC. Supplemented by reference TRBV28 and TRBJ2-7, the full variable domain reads DVKVTQSSRYLVKRTGEKVFLECVQDMDHENMFWYRQDPGLGLRLIYFSYDVKMKEKGDIPEGYSVSREKKERFSLILESASTNQTSMYLCASGRAEQYFGPGTRLTVT.

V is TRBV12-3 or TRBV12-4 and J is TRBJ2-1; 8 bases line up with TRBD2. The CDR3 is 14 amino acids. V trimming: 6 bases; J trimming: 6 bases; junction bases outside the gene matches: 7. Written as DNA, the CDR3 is TGTGCCAGCAGAGGCGGGAGGTTGCTCAATGAGCAGTTCTTC. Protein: CASRGGRLLNEQFF.

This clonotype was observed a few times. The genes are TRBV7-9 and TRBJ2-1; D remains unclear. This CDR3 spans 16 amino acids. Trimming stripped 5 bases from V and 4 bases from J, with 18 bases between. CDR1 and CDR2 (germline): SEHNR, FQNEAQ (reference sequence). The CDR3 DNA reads TGTGCCAGCAGCCCCGTAGCAGGATCTCGTTACAATGAGCAGTTCTTC. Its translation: CASSPVAGSRYNEQFF.

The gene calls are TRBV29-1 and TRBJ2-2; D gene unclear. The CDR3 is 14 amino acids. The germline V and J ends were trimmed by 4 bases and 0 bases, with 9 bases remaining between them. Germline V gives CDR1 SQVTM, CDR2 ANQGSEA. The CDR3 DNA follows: TGCAGCGTTGGCCGGGCAGCGAACACCGGGGAGCTGTTTTTT. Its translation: CSVGRAANTGELFF.

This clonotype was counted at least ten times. CDR3 DNA: TGCAGTGCTAGAGATCCAGAGGGAGTCTACACAGATACGCAGTATTTT. It specifies CSARDPEGVYTDTQYF. This chain links TRBV20-1 with TRBJ2-3, with a weak D call TRBD2 (5 bases). Trimming shortened V by 0 bases and J by 2 bases, and 15 bases separated the two germline ends. This CDR3 region has 16 residues. CDR1 is DFQATT, CDR2 SNEGSKA, per germline (reference sequence).

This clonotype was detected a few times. CDR3 nucleotides: TGCAGCGTTGACTCTCCCTCCCTCCGGGATGAGCAGTTCTTC. Its translation: CSVDSPSLRDEQFF. The rearrangement links TRBV29-1 to TRBJ2-1; D not resolved. Trimming stripped 3 bases from V and 8 bases from J, with 17 bases between. Germline V gene data show CDR1 as SQVTM and CDR2 as ANQGSEA. This CDR3 contains 14 residues.

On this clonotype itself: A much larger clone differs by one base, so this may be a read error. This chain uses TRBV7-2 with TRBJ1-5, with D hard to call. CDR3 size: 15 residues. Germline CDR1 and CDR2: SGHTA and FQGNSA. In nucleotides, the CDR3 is TGTGCCAGCAGCCTGGAAGGTGGGGTCGATCAGCCCCGGCATTTT. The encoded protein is CASSLEGGVDQPRHF.